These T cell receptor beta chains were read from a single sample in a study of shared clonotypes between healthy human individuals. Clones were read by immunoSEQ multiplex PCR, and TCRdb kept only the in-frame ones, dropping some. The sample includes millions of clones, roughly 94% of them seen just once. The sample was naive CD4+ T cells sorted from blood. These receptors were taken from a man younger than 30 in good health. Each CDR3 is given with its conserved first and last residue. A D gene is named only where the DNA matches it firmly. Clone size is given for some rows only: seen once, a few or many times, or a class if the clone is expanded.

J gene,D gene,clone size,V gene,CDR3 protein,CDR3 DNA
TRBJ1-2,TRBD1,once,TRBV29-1,CSVGQGRGGYTF,TGCAGCGTGGGACAGGGGAGAGGTGGCTACACCTTC
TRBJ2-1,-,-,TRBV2,CASSVYNEQFF,TGTGCCAGCAGTGTATATAATGAGCAGTTCTTC
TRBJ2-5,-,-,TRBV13,CASSLRSGETQYF,TGTGCCAGCAGCTTACGGAGCGGGGAGACCCAGTACTTC
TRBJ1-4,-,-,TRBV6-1,CASIRTRGTNEKLFF,TGTGCCAGCATTCGGACACGCGGGACTAATGAAAAACTGTTTTTT
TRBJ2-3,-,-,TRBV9,CASSGRDNTDTQYF,TGTGCCAGCAGCGGCCGGGACAACACAGATACGCAGTATTTT
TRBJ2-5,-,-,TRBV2,CASSGDGGWETQYF,TGTGCCAGCAGTGGGGACGGGGGCTGGGAGACCCAGTACTTC
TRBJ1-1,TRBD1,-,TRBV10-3,CAISESGTGGRAEAFF,TGTGCCATCAGTGAGTCGGGAACAGGGGGTCGGGCTGAAGCTTTCTTT
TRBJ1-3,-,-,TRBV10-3,CAISSGNTIYF,TGTGCCATCAGTTCTGGAAACACCATATATTTT
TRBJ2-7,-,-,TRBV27,CASSYGTTYEQYF,TGTGCCAGCAGCTATGGGACAACCTACGAGCAGTACTTC
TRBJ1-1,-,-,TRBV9,CASSAVGGDMNTEAFF,TGTGCCAGCAGCGCTGTTGGGGGGGACATGAACACTGAAGCTTTCTTT
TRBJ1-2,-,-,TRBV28,CASGPRGVRGYTF,TGTGCCAGCGGCCCTCGGGGGGTACGAGGCTACACCTTC
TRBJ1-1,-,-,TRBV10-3,CAITWLRPESEAFF,TGTGCCATCACCTGGTTGCGGCCAGAATCTGAAGCTTTCTTT
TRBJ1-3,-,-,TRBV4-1,CASSLTRRNTIYF,TGCGCCAGCAGCTTAACCCGGAGAAACACCATATATTTT
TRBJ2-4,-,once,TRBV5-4,CASSLDSADIQYF,TGTGCCAGCAGCTTGGATAGCGCAGACATTCAGTACTTC
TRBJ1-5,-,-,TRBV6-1,CASSGQINQPQHF,TGTGCCAGCAGTGGACAGATCAATCAGCCCCAGCATTTT
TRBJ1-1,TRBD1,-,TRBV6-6,CASSYPLRTGENEAFF,TGTGCCAGCAGTTACCCCCTCCGGACAGGGGAGAATGAAGCTTTCTTT
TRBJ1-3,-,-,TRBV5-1,CASSLGGTSGNTIYF,TGCGCCAGCAGCTTGGGGGGGACCTCTGGAAACACCATATATTTT
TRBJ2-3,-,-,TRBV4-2,CASSRSPVSDTQYF,TGTGCCAGCAGCCGTTCGCCCGTCTCAGATACGCAGTATTTT
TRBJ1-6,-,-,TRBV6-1,CASSEAQGSGSPLHF,TGTGCCAGCAGTGAAGCTCAGGGGTCTGGTTCACCCCTCCACTTT
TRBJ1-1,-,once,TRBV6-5,CASRGTFGGAEAFF,TGTGCCAGCAGAGGGACATTCGGCGGCGCTGAAGCTTTCTTT
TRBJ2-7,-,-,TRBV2,CASSETYEQYF,TGTGCCAGCAGTGAAACGTACGAGCAGTACTTC
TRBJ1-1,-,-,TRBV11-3,CASSPQGSNTEAFF,TGTGCCAGCAGCCCGCAAGGGTCGAACACTGAAGCTTTCTTT
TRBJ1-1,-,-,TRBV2,CASTAEGENTEAFF,TGTGCCAGCACCGCCGAGGGGGAAAACACTGAAGCTTTCTTT
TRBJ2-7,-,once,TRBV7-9,CASSATYEQYF,TGTGCCAGCAGCGCGACCTACGAGCAGTACTTC
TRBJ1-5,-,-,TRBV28,CASRLTQGSNQPQHF,TGTGCCAGCAGACTTACGCAGGGTAGCAATCAGCCCCAGCATTTT
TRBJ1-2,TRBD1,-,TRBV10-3,CAISRGQGDYGYTF,TGTGCCATCAGTCGGGGACAGGGCGACTATGGCTACACCTTC
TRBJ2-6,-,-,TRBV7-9,CASSFTTGSGGANVLTF,TGTGCCAGCAGTTTTACTACAGGGTCAGGAGGGGCCAACGTCCTGACTTTC
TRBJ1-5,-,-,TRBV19,CASSILGLVGSVPQHF,TGTGCCAGTAGTATTCTAGGGTTGGTCGGTTCCGTGCCCCAGCATTTT
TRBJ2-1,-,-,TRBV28,CASSLTGPGAEQFF,TGTGCCAGCAGCTTGACAGGACCCGGGGCTGAGCAGTTCTTC
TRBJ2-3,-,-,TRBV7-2,CASSLVPFGSRDTQYF,TGTGCCAGCAGCTTAGTCCCTTTCGGGAGTCGAGATACGCAGTATTTT
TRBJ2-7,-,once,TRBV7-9,CAIPSGSSYEQYF,TGTGCCATTCCCTCTGGAAGCTCCTACGAGCAGTACTTC
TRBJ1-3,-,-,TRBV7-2,CASSPGEKGNTIYF,TGTGCCAGCAGCCCAGGGGAGAAGGGAAACACCATATATTTT
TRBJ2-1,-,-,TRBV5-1,CASRGGANGGNEQFF,TGCGCCAGCAGGGGCGGGGCAAACGGCGGCAATGAGCAGTTCTTC
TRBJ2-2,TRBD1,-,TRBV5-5,CASSLRQGRDTGELFF,TGTGCCAGCAGCTTGAGACAGGGGCGAGACACCGGGGAGCTGTTTTTT
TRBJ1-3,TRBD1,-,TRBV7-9,CASSLEKQGNPGNTIYF,TGTGCCAGCAGCTTGGAAAAACAGGGGAACCCTGGAAACACCATATATTTT
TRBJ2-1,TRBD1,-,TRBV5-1,CASSWTGEPNNEQFF,TGCGCCAGCAGCTGGACAGGGGAGCCCAACAATGAGCAGTTCTTC
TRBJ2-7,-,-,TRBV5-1,CASSFALQNFNEQYF,TGCGCCAGCAGCTTCGCCCTACAGAACTTCAACGAGCAGTACTTC
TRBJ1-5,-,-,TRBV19,CASSAPAVGAQHF,TGTGCCAGTAGTGCCCCGGCGGTGGGGGCCCAGCATTTT
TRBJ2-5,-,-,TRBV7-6,CASSLVYSQETQYF,TGTGCCAGCAGCTTAGTATACAGCCAAGAGACCCAGTACTTC
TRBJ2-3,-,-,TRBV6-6,CASRVSSTDTQYF,TGTGCCAGCAGAGTCTCTAGCACAGATACGCAGTATTTT
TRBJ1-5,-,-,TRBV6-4,CASSLGAGGNQPQHF,TGTGCCAGCAGTTTGGGGGCGGGGGGAAATCAGCCCCAGCATTTT
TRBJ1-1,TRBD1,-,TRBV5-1,CASSLLNTGGLGTEAFF,TGCGCCAGCAGCTTGTTGAACACAGGGGGCTTGGGGACTGAAGCTTTCTTT
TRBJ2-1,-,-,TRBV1,CTSSQGGTSGPNEQFF,TGCACCAGCAGCCAAGGAGGGACTAGCGGACCCAATGAGCAGTTCTTC
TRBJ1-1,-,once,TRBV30,CAWRVQGNTEAFF,TGTGCCTGGAGGGTACAGGGGAACACTGAAGCTTTCTTT